This TCR beta chain was retrieved from a study of cytomegalovirus exposure and HLA in healthy donors. The CDR3 is made up of 16 amino acids. In germline, CDR1 is LGHNA, CDR2 YNFKEQ. The J segment lost 4 bases and the V segment lost 4 bases, leaving 11 bases of the junction unmatched. Findings of the study overall: Certain sequence variants were highly shared and formed a cluster, and this cluster was likely a sequencing artifact.

To note about this clone: The antigen remains undetermined.

PCR involved 60 Vbeta and 13 Jbeta primers. Profiled with immunoSEQ multiplex PCR; TCRdb holds only in-frame clones, not every one. The sample lists over 50,000 clones, under 85% occurring once. The TCR was taken from a man aged 45-65 years in good health and CMV-seropositive. This chain connects TRBV4-2 to TRBJ2-5; TRBD1 agrees at 8 bases. Sample: PBMCs. The CDR3 region has the DNA TGTGCCAGCAGCCCATTCTCCGGGACAGGTCCAGAGACCCAGTACTTC. Translated, it gives CASSPFSGTGPETQYF.